These T cell receptor beta chains were read from a single sample in a study of cytomegalovirus exposure and HLA in healthy donors. Sequencing used immunoSEQ multiplex PCR; TCRdb keeps in-frame clones, though not all of them. The profile shows about 71,000 clones, 94% of them singletons. Sequencing was done on a sample of PBMCs. Source of these receptors: a woman aged 18-29 years in good health and CMV-seronegative. Both conserved end residues are part of each CDR3. A D gene is named only where the DNA matches it firmly. The listing skips clone size in some rows; elsewhere it reads once, few, many or a size class.

j_call d_call clone_size v_call cdr3_aa cdr3_nt
TRBJ1-5 NA NA TRBV14 CASSQVEGQPQHF TGTGCCAGCAGCCAAGTAGAGGGTCAGCCCCAGCATTTT
TRBJ2-1 TRBD2 NA TRBV28 CASTISGRAYNEQFF TGTGCCAGCACCATTAGTGGGAGGGCCTACAATGAGCAGTTCTTC
TRBJ2-7 TRBD1 NA TRBV5-4 CASRGDSEQYF TGTGCCAGCAGAGGGGACAGCGAGCAGTACTTC
TRBJ2-7 TRBD1 NA TRBV19 CASSGPGQGLTDEQYF TGTGCCAGTAGTGGCCCGGGACAGGGGCTTACGGACGAGCAGTACTTC
TRBJ1-1 TRBD1 NA TRBV29-1 CSVQTGQSTEAFF TGCAGCGTGCAGACAGGGCAGAGCACTGAAGCTTTCTTT
TRBJ2-6 TRBD2 few TRBV2 CASSETSGGAGANVLTF TGTGCCAGCAGTGAAACTAGCGGGGGGGCTGGGGCCAACGTCCTGACTTTC
TRBJ1-6 TRBD1 NA TRBV4-3 CASSQEGQGGSPLHF TGCGCCAGCAGCCAAGAGGGACAGGGAGGGTCACCCCTCCACTTT
TRBJ1-2 NA NA TRBV2 CASSTGLYGYTF TGTGCCAGCAGCACAGGGTTATATGGCTACACCTTC
TRBJ1-6 TRBD1 NA TRBV5-6 CASSTWPTGGSSPLHF TGTGCCAGCAGCACCTGGCCGACAGGGGGGAGTTCACCCCTCCACTTT
TRBJ2-6 NA NA TRBV23-1 CASSQSVGLSGANVLTF TGCGCCAGCAGTCAATCTGTTGGGCTCTCTGGGGCCAACGTCCTGACTTTC
TRBJ2-3 TRBD2 NA TRBV11-1 CASSQTRGVDTQYF TGTGCCAGCAGCCAAACCCGGGGGGTAGATACGCAGTATTTT
TRBJ1-1 NA NA TRBV5-5 CASSLWGVSTEAFF TGTGCCAGCAGCTTGTGGGGAGTATCCACTGAAGCTTTCTTT
TRBJ1-2 NA NA TRBV5-3 CARSPITESGGYTF TGTGCCAGAAGCCCGATAACCGAGTCGGGAGGCTACACCTTC
TRBJ2-2 NA NA TRBV4-1 CASSQEEGTRTGELFF TGCGCCAGCAGCCAAGAGGAGGGCACGAGGACCGGGGAGCTGTTTTTT
TRBJ2-7 TRBD2 once TRBV7-8 CASSLVAGAREQYF TGTGCCAGCAGCTTAGTAGCGGGAGCGCGAGAGCAGTACTTC
TRBJ2-7 TRBD2 NA TRBV5-1 CASSSGLAGVTSYEQYF TGCGCCAGCAGCTCGGGACTAGCGGGGGTGACCTCCTACGAGCAGTACTTC
TRBJ1-2 TRBD1 NA TRBV7-3 CASSLTSPGTGPTNYGYTF TGTGCCAGCAGCTTAACATCCCCCGGGACAGGGCCAACTAACTATGGCTACACCTTC
TRBJ2-1 TRBD2 NA TRBV30 CAWSLLAGGGYNEQFF TGTGCCTGGAGTCTACTAGCGGGTGGAGGCTACAATGAGCAGTTCTTC
TRBJ2-2 NA NA TRBV6-1 CASSEAGGTLRELFF TGTGCCAGCAGTGAAGCTGGCGGGACCCTTCGGGAGCTGTTTTTT
TRBJ1-2 TRBD1 NA TRBV4-3 CASSPEVRDRGLNGYTF TGCGCCAGCAGCCCTGAGGTCCGGGACAGGGGGCTCAATGGCTACACCTTC
TRBJ1-2 TRBD1 NA TRBV27 CASRGPGTGSYGYTF TGTGCCAGCAGGGGACCCGGGACAGGGTCCTATGGCTACACCTTC
TRBJ2-3 TRBD1 NA TRBV11-3 CASSLRQGAGDTQYF TGTGCCAGCAGCTTGAGACAGGGGGCCGGAGATACGCAGTATTTT
TRBJ1-1 NA once TRBV30 CAWRGGRAEAFF TGTGCCTGGAGGGGCGGGAGGGCTGAAGCTTTCTTT
TRBJ2-6 TRBD1 NA TRBV7-2 CASSLGPYRGAGANVLTF TGTGCCAGCAGCTTAGGGCCCTACAGGGGCGCTGGGGCCAACGTCCTGACTTTC
TRBJ2-7 NA NA TRBV19 CASSIGLSRYEQYF TGTGCCAGTAGTATAGGACTATCCCGCTACGAGCAGTACTTC
TRBJ2-3 TRBD2 NA TRBV2 CASSLPGLASDTQYF TGTGCCAGCAGTCTACCGGGACTAGCGTCAGATACGCAGTATTTT
TRBJ2-7 TRBD2 NA TRBV7-8 CASSSPLWGGNNYEQYF TGTGCCAGCAGCTCCCCTCTGTGGGGGGGGAATAACTACGAGCAGTACTTC
TRBJ2-6 NA NA TRBV21-1 CASSKAAPLSGANVLTF TGTGCCAGCAGCAAAGCAGCCCCCCTATCTGGGGCCAACGTCCTGACTTTC
TRBJ1-2 TRBD1 NA TRBV7-4 CASSLYRGSGYTF TGTGCCAGCAGCTTATACAGGGGGTCTGGCTACACCTTC
TRBJ2-7 NA NA TRBV14 CASSHEEQDYEQYF TGTGCCAGCAGCCACGAGGAACAGGACTACGAGCAGTACTTC
TRBJ2-1 TRBD2 NA TRBV6-5 CASRTEGRGVNEQFF TGTGCCAGCAGAACAGAGGGACGGGGGGTCAATGAGCAGTTCTTC
TRBJ2-3 TRBD2 NA TRBV7-9 CASSFLLAGVGGFADTQYF TGTGCCAGCAGCTTCTTACTAGCGGGAGTAGGAGGCTTCGCAGATACGCAGTATTTT
TRBJ2-3 TRBD2 NA TRBV11-1 CASSLARGSGGARDTQYF TGTGCCAGCAGCTTAGCGCGCGGCAGCGGGGGGGCCAGAGATACGCAGTATTTT
TRBJ1-1 NA NA TRBV13 CASSLVAGVNTEAFF TGTGCCAGCAGCTTAGTAGCGGGAGTGAACACTGAAGCTTTCTTT
TRBJ2-1 TRBD1 NA TRBV25-1 CASSELVDRPYNEQFF TGTGCCAGCAGTGAACTCGTGGACAGGCCTTACAATGAGCAGTTCTTC
TRBJ2-4 NA NA TRBV29-1 CSVEVPRSPTTGKNIQYF TGCAGCGTTGAAGTTCCGCGGTCCCCCACAACAGGCAAAAACATTCAGTACTTC
TRBJ2-3 TRBD2 NA TRBV9 CASSGAGGADTQYF TGTGCCAGCAGCGGAGCGGGAGGGGCAGATACGCAGTATTTT
TRBJ2-1 NA NA TRBV6-4 CASSVLLVVNEQFF TGTGCCAGCAGTGTCCTCCTAGTCGTAAATGAGCAGTTCTTC
TRBJ1-2 NA NA TRBV29-1 CSVEEGVNYGYTF TGCAGCGTTGAGGAGGGAGTCAACTATGGCTACACCTTC
TRBJ2-7 NA NA TRBV7-8 CASSAGQPYEQYF TGTGCCAGCAGCGCGGGACAGCCTTACGAGCAGTACTTC
TRBJ1-1 NA NA TRBV25-1 CASSKTQNTEAFF TGTGCCAGCAGTAAGACACAGAACACTGAAGCTTTCTTT
TRBJ1-4 TRBD1 NA TRBV11-2 CASSLSQGAPEKLFF TGTGCCAGCAGCCTTTCACAGGGGGCGCCTGAAAAACTGTTTTTT
TRBJ1-2 NA once TRBV6-5 CASSSRQQHGYTF TGTGCCAGCAGTTCCCGTCAACAGCATGGCTACACCTTC
TRBJ2-2 NA NA TRBV29-1 CSVVRQNTGELFF TGCAGCGTTGTGCGTCAGAACACCGGGGAGCTGTTTTTT
TRBJ2-3 NA NA TRBV6-4 CASSDRVVRLRKITDTQYF TGTGCCAGCAGTGACCGAGTCGTAAGGCTCAGGAAGATCACAGATACGCAGTATTTT
TRBJ2-1 NA NA TRBV29-1 CSVELRGNSYNEQFF TGCAGCGTTGAACTAAGGGGTAACTCCTACAATGAGCAGTTCTTC
TRBJ2-2 TRBD2 NA TRBV7-6 CASSLHGASGSQNTGELFF TGTGCCAGCAGCTTACACGGGGCTAGCGGGAGTCAGAACACCGGGGAGCTGTTTTTT
TRBJ2-1 TRBD2 NA TRBV28 CASSLSGGLLNEQFF TGTGCCAGCAGTCTTAGCGGGGGCCTCCTCAATGAGCAGTTCTTC
TRBJ2-3 TRBD2 NA TRBV19 CASSIGLAGDTQYF TGTGCCAGTAGTATCGGGCTAGCGGGAGATACGCAGTATTTT
TRBJ1-1 TRBD1 NA TRBV6-6 CASSKYRDRNTEAFF TGTGCCAGCAGCAAATACCGGGACAGGAACACTGAAGCTTTCTTT
TRBJ1-2 NA NA TRBV4-1 CASSQARGIYGGYTF TGCGCCAGCAGCCAAGCGAGGGGGATTTATGGTGGCTACACCTTC